Each of the 5 T cell receptor beta chains below was sequenced from the same sample in a study of T cell repertoires in cytomegalovirus infection. TCRdb analysed the reads with MiXCR anew, one entry per CDR3 protein. The profile shows approximately 990,000 distinct CDR3 sequences, approximately 32% of them singletons. The antigens for these receptors are not known. The sequenced sample was cultured CD8+ T cells from PBMCs, obtained from culture after CMV antigen stimulation. These receptors were taken from a human donor in good health (CMV status not recorded). Some clones in this sample may be carry-over from other donors' samples.

This sequence joins TRBV11-3 and TRBJ1-2, with 10 bases matching TRBD1. J gave up 4 bases and V 5 bases, and 13 bases lay outside the gene matches. The CDR3 has 17 residues. In germline, CDR1 is SGHNT, CDR2 YENEEA. The CDR3 DNA is TGTGCCAGCAGCCCCCTTATCGGACAGGGGGTCGGCTATGGCTACACCTTC. The encoded protein is CASSPLIGQGVGYGYTF.

The chain joins TRBV11-2 to TRBJ2-1; D perhaps matches TRBD2 (5 bases). V lost 7 bases and J 10 bases, leaving 17 bases between the germline ends. Germline V gene lookup returns CDR1 SGHAT and CDR2 FQNNGV. CDR3 length: 13 residues. The CDR3 bases are TGTGCCAGCACCCCGGGATGGGGTCTCGAGCAGTTCTTC. This sequence encodes CASTPGWGLEQFF.

This clonotype was found a few times. The chain combines TRBV27 with TRBJ2-2; a weak D match, TRBD1 (6 bases). V was pared by 9 bases and J by 0 bases, with 14 bases between. Germline V CDR1 and CDR2: MNHEY, SMNVEV (reference sequence). The CDR3 sequence is 15 residues long. The CDR3 region has the DNA TGTGCCAGTCGAAGGGACAAACCGAACACCGGGGAGCTGTTTTTT. Amino acid sequence: CASRRDKPNTGELFF.

This clonotype was observed a few times. The chain recombines TRBV7-3 with TRBJ2-3; TRBD2 matches 7 bases. From germline, CDR1 is SGHTA and CDR2 FQGTGA. This CDR3 has 15 amino acids. Trimming at V came to 3 bases and at J to 5 bases, leaving 8 bases not matched to a gene. DNA for the CDR3: TGTGCCAGCAGCTTTAGGGCGGGGGATGGAGATACGCAGTATTTT. It is translated as CASSFRAGDGDTQYF.

The chain carries TRBV29-1 and TRBJ1-2; 8 bases map to TRBD1. After removal of 5 bases from V and 8 bases from J, the junction contained 7 bases not matched to a gene. The germline V gene has CDR1 SQVTM and CDR2 ANQGSEA. The length of the CDR3 is 12 residues. CDR3 coding DNA: TGCAGCGTTCACAGGGGGACCAGCGGCTACACCTTC. Protein: CSVHRGTSGYTF. Full variable domain (outside the CDR3, taken from reference TRBV29-1 and TRBJ1-2): SAVISQKPSRDICQRGTSLTIQCQVDSQVTMMFWYRQQPGQSLTLIATANQGSEATYESGFVIDKFPISRPNLTFSTLTVSNMSPEDSSIYLCSVHRGTSGYTFGSGTRLTVV.